This T cell receptor (beta chain) came from a study of CD8+ T cells in alopecia areata. The treatment denotes: oral pan-JAK inhibitor, 5-10 mg twice daily. Germline assignment: CDR1 LGHNA and CDR2 YSLEER. The CDR3 is made up of 16 amino acids. V was pared by 4 bases and J by 2 bases, with 17 bases between. This clone was found a few times. Reverse transcription of extracted RNA yielded cDNA, which provided the sequencing template. Repertoires were generated with immunoSEQ multiplex PCR, while TCRdb's copy carries only in-frame clones and drops some. The table records approximately 210,000 clones, approximately 65% of them present only once.

This sequence joins TRBV4-3 and TRBJ1-1; D is uncertain. This receptor was identified in a human donor with alopecia areata. Sequenced material: CD4+ T cells sorted from blood, taken at roughly week 45, from a patient treated with tofacitinib. CDR3 residues: CASSLVRGAINTEAFF. The CDR3 coding sequence is TGCGCCAGCAGCCTAGTCCGGGGAGCAATTAACACTGAAGCTTTCTTT.